The 10 T cell receptor beta chains below come from one sample, sequenced in a study of EBV T-cell therapy then PD-1 blockade in nasopharyngeal carcinoma. The data were produced by immunoSEQ multiplex PCR, yet TCRdb's version contains in-frame clones alone and is incomplete. The sample has 14,000 or so clones, about 85% seen once. Which antigens these TCRs recognize remains unknown. Described treatment: AdE1-LMPpoly-expanded autologous EBV-specific T-cell therapy followed by anti-PD-1 nivolumab. The sample was CD8+ T cells from blood, taken around day 100 from a patient whose treatment included autologous EBV-specific T cells and nivolumab. The receptors stem from a man aged 35 to 55 with nasopharyngeal carcinoma.

This clone has more than one count but fewer than ten. The V gene is TRBV6-4, the J gene TRBJ1-6; D unresolved. V lost 0 bases and J lost 7, with 10 bases in between. The CDR3 contains 15 residues. The germline V gene encodes CDR1 MRHNA and CDR2 SNTAGT. Here the CDR3 DNA reads TGTGCCAGCAGTGACTCGGAGGGTACGAATTCACCCCTCCACTTT. Its protein product is CASSDSEGTNSPLHF.

CDR3 residues: CASTPGGGPYEQYF. DNA for the CDR3: TGTGCCAGTACCCCCGGTGGCGGTCCCTACGAGCAGTACTTC. The gene calls are TRBV19 and TRBJ2-7; D ambiguous. Germline CDR1 is LNHDA and CDR2 is SQIVND (reference sequence). The CDR3 sequence is 14 residues long. V was cut by 7 bases and J by 2 bases, with 15 bases left in between.

The genes are TRBV11-1 and TRBJ1-5; no definite D call. The germline gives CDR1 SGHAT, CDR2 FQDESV (reference sequence). Trimming left V 0 bases short and J 1 base short, with 7 bases between. The CDR3 length is 15 residues. CDR3 sequence: CASSLAGMSNQPQHF. The DNA of the CDR3 is TGTGCCAGCAGCTTAGCGGGGATGAGCAATCAGCCCCAGCATTTT.

The J gene is TRBJ2-7, the V gene TRBV4-1; D call uncertain. The CDR3 covers 13 residues. V was pared by 1 base and J by 3 bases, with 7 bases between. The V gene's germline CDR1 is MGHRA and CDR2 YSYEKL. The CDR3 DNA reads as TGCGCCAGCAGCCAAGGAGAAAACTACGAGCAGTACTTC. This gives the protein CASSQGENYEQYF.

The chain has TRBV27 and TRBJ2-2; D is undetermined. The CDR3 sequence is 11 residues long. V was trimmed by 5 bases and J by 6 bases, leaving 4 bases between them. Germline loops: CDR1 MNHEY, CDR2 SMNVEV (reference sequence). The CDR3 region is CASSGSGELFF. The CDR3 DNA reads as TGTGCCAGCAGTGGGTCCGGGGAGCTGTTTTTT.

The chain uses TRBV28 and TRBJ2-1; D not resolved. CDR1 MDHEN and CDR2 SYDVKM come from the germline V gene. Deletions cut 2 bases from V and 4 bases from J, with 6 bases between. The CDR3 extends over 13 amino acids. The CDR3 nucleotides read TGTGCCAGCAGTTTACAAGCTTACAATGAGCAGTTCTTC. Translating it yields CASSLQAYNEQFF.

The chain employs TRBV9 and TRBJ2-1; the D is unclear. Germline-derived CDR1 and CDR2 are SGDLS and YYNGEE. V was clipped by 3 bases and J by 2 bases, with 6 bases between them. The CDR3 length is 13 residues. This CDR3 is CASSAPTYNEQFF. The CDR3 DNA reads as TGTGCCAGCAGCGCACCCACCTACAATGAGCAGTTCTTC.

The chain uses TRBV2 and TRBJ2-7; D is possibly TRBD2 (5 bases). In germline, CDR1 is SNHLY, CDR2 FYNNEI. Trimming took 4 bases from V and 4 from J, leaving 8 bases between them. The CDR3 is 12 residues long. The chain's CDR3 is CASSVRGYEQYF. DNA for the CDR3: TGTGCCAGCAGTGTTAGAGGGTACGAGCAGTACTTC.

In DNA, the CDR3 is TGTGCCAGTAGTATGGGACTTTTGGGACAGGGAAGCACCGGGGAGCTGTTTTTT. Its translation is CASSMGLLGQGSTGELFF. J is TRBJ2-2 and V is TRBV19, with 9 bases lining up with TRBD1. CDR3 length equals 18 residues. V lost 3 bases to trimming and J lost 4 bases; unmatched junction nucleotides: 12. Germline V CDR1 and CDR2: LNHDA, SQIVND (reference sequence).

As DNA, the CDR3 is TGTGCCAGCAGCCCCCCAGAGTTAGTGGCCCAGTACTTC. Protein: CASSPPELVAQYF. This chain uses TRBV7-4 with TRBJ2-5; unclear D gene. Germline-derived CDR1 and CDR2 are SGHVT and SQSDAQ. Trimming stripped 5 bases from V and 9 bases from J, with 16 bases between. The CDR3 is made up of 13 amino acids.